This T cell receptor beta chain was retrieved from a study of CD8+ T cells in alopecia areata. Study results and limitations: Clonality in lesional scalp, especially alopecia totalis/universalis, exceeded that of normal scalp. Alphabeta T cells residing in normal skin are also sequenced in scalp samples.

As concerns this clone: Its antigen remains unidentified.

The germline V and J ends were trimmed by 0 bases and 6 bases, with 13 bases remaining between them. Per the germline V gene, CDR1 is LGHNA and CDR2 is YNFKEQ. This CDR3 is built from 15 residues. Reverse transcription of extracted RNA yielded cDNA, which provided the sequencing template. Profiling relied on immunoSEQ multiplex PCR, and the TCRdb table lists in-frame clones only, not all of them. This table holds 95,000 to 120,000 clones, under 60% found once. Alopecia areata patients provided lesional scalp punch biopsies and peripheral blood, both collected for the study. Sorted populations comprised CD4+ and CD8+ T cells obtained from PBMCs.

The gene calls are TRBV4-2 and TRBJ2-3, with D hard to call. This receptor was obtained from a human donor with alopecia areata. Material for sequencing was NKG2D-low CD8+ T cells sorted from blood. CDR3 sequence (DNA): TGTGCCAGCAGCCAAGAGGACGGTAGTGGGGATACGCAGTATTTT. Its protein is CASSQEDGSGDTQYF.